The present entry profiles one T cell receptor beta chain with its context. Its antigen is unknown. The record originates from a study of T cell responses to AZD1222 COVID-19 vaccine. Study in general: Pooling of second doses given at about 4 or about 12 weeks was done. Study-wide results and limits: Among those given AZD1222, only five to seven were seropositive at baseline. With dominance at 160-218 and 743-854, vaccine-associated CD4 TCRs spanned spike. Clonal diversity was possibly underestimated, and white British individuals and females predominated among donors.

Per the germline V gene, CDR1 is SGHNT and CDR2 is YYREEE (reference sequence). The CDR3 length is 14 residues. Trimming took 0 bases from V and 2 from J, leaving 8 bases between them. Sequenced by immunoSEQ multiplex PCR; TCRdb stores in-frame clones only, minus some. Among 90,000 to 120,000 clones, 87% were seen once, and the ten largest hold about 4.5%. Sequences were derived from peripheral blood, sampled on day 0 of AZD1222 vaccination. This receptor was identified in an adult in good health. The genes are TRBV5-4 and TRBJ2-5; D perhaps matches TRBD2 (6 bases). In DNA form, the CDR3 reads TGTGCCAGCAGCTTGGGGGGACTGCAAGAGACCCAGTACTTC. Translating it yields CASSLGGLQETQYF.